A selection of T cell receptor beta chains follows, all from one sample in a study of PD-1 blockade in classical Hodgkin lymphoma. Repertoires were generated with immunoSEQ multiplex PCR, while TCRdb's copy carries only in-frame clones and drops some. The sample has about 85,000 clones, less than 95% seen once. The sequences come from peripheral blood mononuclear cells (PBMCs), collected before the fourth cycle of nivolumab. These receptors originate from a human donor with classical Hodgkin lymphoma. The CDR3 runs from the conserved cysteine through the conserved F or W. The order of the fields is J gene, V gene, D gene, clone size, CDR3 DNA, CDR3 protein. A D gene is named only where the DNA matches it firmly. Part of the rows lack a size; the others show once, few, many or a class for expanded clones.

TRBJ2-1,TRBV7-8,NA,once,TGTGCCAGCAGCTTAACACAGGGAATCCATGAGCAGTTCTTC,CASSLTQGIHEQFF
TRBJ2-2,TRBV28,NA,NA,TGTGCCAGCAGTTTAGAGATCCGCACAGGTACCGGGGAGCTGTTTTTT,CASSLEIRTGTGELFF
TRBJ2-2,TRBV15,TRBD2,NA,TGTGCCACCAGCAGAGTAAATAGCGGGGGGCCCCACCGGGAGCTGTTTTTT,CATSRVNSGGPHRELFF
TRBJ1-6,TRBV19,TRBD1,NA,TGTGCCAGTAGTTTCCGGGACAGGGGAGGGGATAATTCACCCCTCCACTTT,CASSFRDRGGDNSPLHF
TRBJ2-3,TRBV6-4,NA,NA,TGTGCCAGCAGTGATGTTGGGGCCGCAGATACGCAGTATTTT,CASSDVGAADTQYF
TRBJ1-2,TRBV27,NA,NA,TGTGCCAGCAGTTTATCTTCCCCTCCAGAAGCATATGGCTACACCTTC,CASSLSSPPEAYGYTF
TRBJ2-5,TRBV4-1,TRBD1,NA,TGCGCCAGCAGCCCTACAGGGGCTAACCAAGAGACCCAGTACTTC,CASSPTGANQETQYF
TRBJ2-1,TRBV5-4,TRBD1,NA,TGTGCCAGCAGCTCCATCTCCGGGGACAGGGAGTTCTTC,CASSSISGDREFF
TRBJ1-4,TRBV11-2,TRBD1,NA,TGTGCCAGCAGCCCGGGACAGCAACCTAATGAAAAACTGTTTTTT,CASSPGQQPNEKLFF
TRBJ2-5,TRBV4-2,NA,NA,TGTGCCAGCAGCCAAGGGGGGCCGGGTGAGACCCAGTACTTC,CASSQGGPGETQYF
TRBJ2-7,TRBV12-5,TRBD1,NA,TGTGCTAGTGGTCCTCGGACAGGGGCCTACGAGCAGTACTTC,CASGPRTGAYEQYF
TRBJ2-7,TRBV11-2,NA,NA,TGTGCCAGCAGCTTAAGAGTAAAATACGAGCAGTACTTC,CASSLRVKYEQYF
TRBJ2-1,TRBV6-5,NA,NA,TGTGCCAGCAGTTATTCGGTAGTCCGCTCCTACAATGAGCAGTTCTTC,CASSYSVVRSYNEQFF
TRBJ2-7,TRBV27,TRBD2,NA,TGTGCCAGCAGTCCCGGACTAGCGGTCTACGAGCAGTACTTC,CASSPGLAVYEQYF
TRBJ2-2,TRBV19,NA,NA,TGTGCCAGTAGTATAAGGAATCAGGGTATCACCGGGGAGCTGTTTTTT,CASSIRNQGITGELFF
TRBJ1-1,TRBV6-5,TRBD1,NA,TGTGCCAGCAGTCGAACAGGGGACTCAATCACTGAAGCTTTCTTT,CASSRTGDSITEAFF
TRBJ2-1,TRBV19,NA,NA,TGTGCCAGTAGTAACACACTAGCCAATGAGCAGTTCTTC,CASSNTLANEQFF
TRBJ1-2,TRBV27,TRBD1,NA,TGTGCCAGCAGTCCGCAGACAGGGGGCTGGGGCTATGGCTACACCTTC,CASSPQTGGWGYGYTF
TRBJ1-1,TRBV5-1,NA,few,TGCGCCAGCAGCTTGGCCTGGCAGGGAGGGAACACTGAAGCTTTCTTT,CASSLAWQGGNTEAFF
TRBJ1-2,TRBV10-3,NA,NA,TGTGCCATCAGTGATATGGGGGGGGTGGCCCCCTATGGCTACACCTTC,CAISDMGGVAPYGYTF
TRBJ2-5,TRBV9,NA,NA,TGTGCCAGCAGCGTAGGGGGTGACAGAAACCAGTACTTC,CASSVGGDRNQYF
TRBJ1-2,TRBV11-2,NA,NA,TGTGCCAGCAGCTTAGATACTCTCCGGGGACGGCGCTATGGCTACACCTTC,CASSLDTLRGRRYGYTF
TRBJ2-2,TRBV9,NA,NA,TGTGCCAGCAGCGTCGGGTCCAGGTCGGACACCGGGGAGCTGTTTTTT,CASSVGSRSDTGELFF
TRBJ2-2,TRBV25-1,TRBD1,once,TGTGCCGGCCCAGACCAGGGGGCCACCGGGGAGCTGTTTTTT,CAGPDQGATGELFF
TRBJ2-3,TRBV6-6,TRBD2,NA,TGTGCCAGCAGTGTCACTAGCGGGGGGGCCGGAACGCAGTATTTT,CASSVTSGGAGTQYF
TRBJ2-2,TRBV7-8,TRBD2,medium-sized,TGTGCCAGCAGCTTAGAACTGCTAGCGGGGTACACCGGGGAGCTGTTTTTT,CASSLELLAGYTGELFF
TRBJ2-5,TRBV7-2,TRBD2,NA,TGTGCCAGCAGCTTACGCGGCGGGGGGGCGGAGACCCAGTACTTC,CASSLRGGGAETQYF
TRBJ1-2,TRBV6-1,NA,NA,TGTGCCAGCAGTGAACGTCAGGGAATTTCTGGCTACACCTTC,CASSERQGISGYTF